The 14 T cell receptor beta chains below were found in one sample sequenced in a study of shared clonotypes between healthy human individuals. The assay was immunoSEQ multiplex PCR, and TCRdb's table has in-frame clones only and misses some. The repertoire holds more than 2 million clones, 90% to 95% seen once, with 0.13% in the top ten. Input material: naive CD4+ T cells sorted from blood. Specified subset: CD45RA+ positively selected. These receptors came from a man younger than 30 in good health.

This chain joins TRBV11-2 and TRBJ2-5, with 10 bases aligning to TRBD2. V lost 5 bases to trimming and J lost 2 bases; unmatched junction nucleotides: 8. Germline V gives CDR1 SGHAT, CDR2 FQNNGV. The CDR3 has 16 amino acids. The CDR3 sequence: CASSPRTSGLQETQYF. In DNA, the CDR3 is TGTGCCAGCAGCCCAAGGACTAGCGGACTGCAAGAGACCCAGTACTTC.

A remark on this clone: Being one base from a much bigger clone, this may be a read error. V is TRBV27 and J is TRBJ1-3; D is unresolved. CDR3 length: 13 amino acids. The V end lost 6 bases, the J end lost 0 bases, and 6 bases lay between the germline ends. Germline CDR1 MNHEY, CDR2 SMNVEV (reference sequence). DNA of the CDR3: TGTGCCAGCAGGGGGAGCTCTGGAAACACCATATATTTT. It yields the protein CASRGSSGNTIYF.

The rearrangement links TRBV5-1 to TRBJ2-3, with D possibly TRBD1 on 7 matching bases. V lost 0 bases and J 1 base, leaving 15 bases between the germline ends. The CDR3 loop spans 17 amino acids. Germline CDR1 SGHRS, CDR2 YFSETQ. The CDR3 spells CASSLARGAQGTDTQYF. The CDR3 DNA reads TGCGCCAGCAGCTTGGCCAGGGGGGCGCAGGGCACAGATACGCAGTATTTT.

V and J are TRBV4-3 and TRBJ2-6; TRBD1 agrees at 11 bases. V gave up 4 bases and J gave up 1 base; unmatched junction bases: 3. Germline CDR1 and CDR2: LGHNA and YSLEER. This CDR3 contains 17 residues. The CDR3 nucleotides read TGCGCCAGCAGCCGCGGGACAGGGGGGTCTGGGGCCAACGTCCTGACTTTC. As protein: CASSRGTGGSGANVLTF.

The V and J genes are TRBV11-2 and TRBJ1-5; D is undetermined. Trimming took off 3 bases at V and 3 bases at J, with 6 bases between the two ends. This CDR3 region has 13 residues. The V gene's germline CDR1 is SGHAT and CDR2 FQNNGV. The CDR3 DNA follows: TGTGCCAGCAGCTTCTCCAACAATCAGCCCCAGCATTTT. Its protein is CASSFSNNQPQHF.

The V call is TRBV9, the J call TRBJ2-3; D may be TRBD1 (5 bases). The CDR3 contains 14 residues. The germline V gene encodes CDR1 SGDLS and CDR2 YYNGEE. V was shortened by 1 base and J by 3 bases, with 9 bases between the two germline ends. The CDR3 DNA reads as TGTGCCAGCAGCGTACAGTCAGGGACAGATACGCAGTATTTT. It encodes CASSVQSGTDTQYF.

V usage is TRBV10-2 and J usage is TRBJ2-5; D is perhaps TRBD2 (5 bases). In germline, CDR1 is WSHSY, CDR2 SAAADI. Trimming left V 7 bases short and J 4 bases short, with 13 bases between. CDR3 length equals 13 residues. The DNA for the CDR3 is TGCGCCAGCAAAGACACCCGGGGAGAGACCCAGTACTTC. It specifies CASKDTRGETQYF.

V is TRBV7-2 and J is TRBJ2-5; 7 bases align to TRBD1. Per the germline V gene, CDR1 is SGHTA and CDR2 is FQGNSA. V lost 4 bases to trimming and J lost 4 bases; unmatched junction nucleotides: 6. The CDR3 length is 14 residues. The DNA for the CDR3 is TGTGCCAGCAGCTCTCAACAGGGGTTAGAGACCCAGTACTTC. Translated, it gives CASSSQQGLETQYF.

The V call is TRBV7-9, the J call TRBJ2-1, with TRBD1 identical over 8 bases. CDR3 length: 16 amino acids. Trimming took 1 base from V and 6 from J; bases not matched to a gene: 8. The germline CDR1 and CDR2 sequences are SEHNR and FQNEAQ (reference sequence). CDR3 sequence: CASSLDDRGAANEQFF. CDR3 nucleotides: TGTGCCAGCAGCTTAGATGACAGGGGCGCAGCCAATGAGCAGTTCTTC.

A single count supports this clone. The rearrangement links TRBV5-6 to TRBJ1-2; 9 bases align to TRBD1. CDR3 length equals 14 residues. CDR1 and CDR2 from the germline V gene are SGHDT and YYEEEE. Losses at the gene ends were 4 bases for V and 3 bases for J; bases not matched to a gene: 4. CDR3 DNA: TGTGCCAGCAGCGGGACAGGGCGGGACTATGGCTACACCTTC. As protein: CASSGTGRDYGYTF.

The CDR3 DNA follows: TGCGCCAGCAGCTTGGTGGGTTGGAAGAACACCATATATTTT. Its protein product is CASSLVGWKNTIYF. The chain carries TRBV5-1 and TRBJ1-3; D not resolved. This CDR3 is 14 amino acids long. V was trimmed by 0 bases and J by 7 bases, leaving 11 bases between them. From germline, CDR1 is SGHRS and CDR2 YFSETQ.

In DNA, the CDR3 is TGTGCCATCAAGGCAGGGGGCTCCGCCCACTACGAGCAGTACTTC. Residues: CAIKAGGSAHYEQYF. V usage is TRBV10-3 and J usage is TRBJ2-7; 8 bases are a match to TRBD1. CDR1 ENHRY and CDR2 SYGVKD come from the germline V gene. The V and J ends lost 7 bases and 3 bases, in that order; junction bases with no gene match: 11. The CDR3 is made up of 15 amino acids.

Regarding this clone: Other DNA sequences within the sample encode an identical CDR3. V gene TRBV6-5 combines with J gene TRBJ2-7, with D perhaps TRBD1 or TRBD2 (6 bases each). The germline V gene encodes CDR1 MNHEY and CDR2 SVGAGI. The CDR3 extends over 15 amino acids. V shed 2 bases and J shed 2 bases, with 13 bases lying between them. The chain's CDR3 is CASSYGGQGAYEQYF. The CDR3 DNA reads TGTGCCAGCAGTTACGGGGGGCAGGGAGCCTACGAGCAGTACTTC.

J is TRBJ2-2 and V is TRBV5-6; 7 bases agree with TRBD1. This CDR3 is 15 amino acids long. Germline CDR1 SGHDT, CDR2 YYEEEE. V lost 1 base to trimming and J lost 7 bases; unmatched junction nucleotides: 7. DNA of the CDR3: TGTGCCAGCAGCTTGTTAGGGGGCGAAGACGGGGAGCTGTTTTTT. Protein sequence: CASSLLGGEDGELFF.